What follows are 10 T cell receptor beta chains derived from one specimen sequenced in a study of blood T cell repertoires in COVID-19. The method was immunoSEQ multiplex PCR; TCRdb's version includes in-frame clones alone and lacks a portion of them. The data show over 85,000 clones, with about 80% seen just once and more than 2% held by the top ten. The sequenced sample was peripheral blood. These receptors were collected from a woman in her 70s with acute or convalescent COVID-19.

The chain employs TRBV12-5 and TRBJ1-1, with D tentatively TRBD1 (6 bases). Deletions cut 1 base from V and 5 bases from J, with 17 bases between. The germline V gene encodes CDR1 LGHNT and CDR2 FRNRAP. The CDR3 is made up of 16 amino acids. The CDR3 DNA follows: TGTGCTAGTGGTTTGGCGGGCGGGGGCGACAGGACTGAAGCTTTCTTT. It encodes CASGLAGGGDRTEAFF.

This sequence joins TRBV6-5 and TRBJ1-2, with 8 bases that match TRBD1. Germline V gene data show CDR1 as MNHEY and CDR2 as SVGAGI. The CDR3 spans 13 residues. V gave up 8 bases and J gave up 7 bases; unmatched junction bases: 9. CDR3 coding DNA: TGTGCCAGCTCTTGGACAGGGTACGGTGGCTACACCTTC. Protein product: CASSWTGYGGYTF.

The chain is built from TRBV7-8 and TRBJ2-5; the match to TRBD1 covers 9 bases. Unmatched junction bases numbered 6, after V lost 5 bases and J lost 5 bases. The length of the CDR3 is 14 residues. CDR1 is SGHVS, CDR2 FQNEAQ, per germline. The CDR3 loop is CASSHRDREETQYF. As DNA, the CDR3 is TGTGCCAGCAGCCACCGGGACAGGGAGGAGACCCAGTACTTC.

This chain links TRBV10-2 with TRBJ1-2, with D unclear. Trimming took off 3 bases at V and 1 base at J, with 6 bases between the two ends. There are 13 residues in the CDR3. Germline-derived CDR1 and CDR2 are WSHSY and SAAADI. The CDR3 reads CASSDGINYGYTF. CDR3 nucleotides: TGCGCCAGCAGTGACGGGATTAACTATGGCTACACCTTC.

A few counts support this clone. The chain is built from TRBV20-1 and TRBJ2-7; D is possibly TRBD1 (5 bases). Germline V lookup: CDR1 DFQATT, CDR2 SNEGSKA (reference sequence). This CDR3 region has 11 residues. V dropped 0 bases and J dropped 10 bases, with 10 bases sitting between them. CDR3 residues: CSARDGRGQYF. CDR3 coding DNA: TGCAGTGCTAGAGATGGTAGGGGACAGTACTTC.

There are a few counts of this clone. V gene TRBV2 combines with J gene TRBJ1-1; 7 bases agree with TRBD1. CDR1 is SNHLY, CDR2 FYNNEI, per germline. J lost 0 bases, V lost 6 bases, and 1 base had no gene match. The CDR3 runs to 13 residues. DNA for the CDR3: TGTGCCAGCAGGACAGGGATGAACACTGAAGCTTTCTTT. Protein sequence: CASRTGMNTEAFF.

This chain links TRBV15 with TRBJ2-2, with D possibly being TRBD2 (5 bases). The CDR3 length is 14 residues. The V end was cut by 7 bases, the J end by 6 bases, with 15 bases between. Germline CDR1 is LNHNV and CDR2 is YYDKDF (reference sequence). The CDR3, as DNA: TGTGCCACCACCTCACGAGGGAATCCCGGGGAGCTGTTTTTT. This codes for CATTSRGNPGELFF.

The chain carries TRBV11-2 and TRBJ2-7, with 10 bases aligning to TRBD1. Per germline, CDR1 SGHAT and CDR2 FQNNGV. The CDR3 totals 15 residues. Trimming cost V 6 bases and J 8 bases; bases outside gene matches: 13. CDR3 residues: CASRSLRDRGKKQYF. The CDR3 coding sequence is TGTGCCAGCAGATCCCTCCGGGACAGGGGTAAGAAGCAGTACTTC.

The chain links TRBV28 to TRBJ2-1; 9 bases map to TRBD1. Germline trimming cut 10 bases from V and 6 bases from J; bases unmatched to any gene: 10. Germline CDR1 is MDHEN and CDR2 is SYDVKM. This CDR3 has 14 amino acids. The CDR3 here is CAIMGQGLSNEQFF. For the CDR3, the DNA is TGTGCCATCATGGGACAGGGATTAAGCAATGAGCAGTTCTTC.

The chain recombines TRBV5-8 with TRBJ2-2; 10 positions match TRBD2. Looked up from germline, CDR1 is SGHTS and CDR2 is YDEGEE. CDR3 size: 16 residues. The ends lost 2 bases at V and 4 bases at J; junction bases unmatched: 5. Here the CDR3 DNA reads TGTGCCAGCAGCTTCGAGCGGGGGGGCCTCACCGGGGAGCTGTTTTTT. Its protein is CASSFERGGLTGELFF. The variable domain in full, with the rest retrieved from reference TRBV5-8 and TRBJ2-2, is EAGVTQSPTHLIKTRGQQATLRCSPISGHTSVYWYQQALGLGLQFLLWYDEGEERNRGNFPPRFSGRQFPNYSSELNVNALELEDSALYLCASSFERGGLTGELFFGEGSRLTVL.